The next 27 T cell receptor beta chains were all read from a single sample in a study of OX40 agonist ivuxolimab in advanced cancers. The assay was immunoSEQ multiplex PCR, and TCRdb's table has in-frame clones only and misses some. The repertoire holds tens of thousands of clones, with around 90% as singletons. The sample here was CD4+ or CD8+ T cells sorted from blood, taken in a trial of the OX40 agonist ivuxolimab. Source of these receptors: an adult with an advanced solid tumor such as melanoma, head and neck, liver or kidney cancer.

The gene calls are TRBV5-1 and TRBJ2-5; no definite D call. CDR3 length: 11 amino acids. CDR1 and CDR2 from the germline V gene are SGHRS and YFSETQ. The V end lost 4 bases, the J end lost 2 bases, and 3 bases lay between the germline ends. CDR3 sequence (DNA): TGCGCCAGCAGCAAGCAAGAGACCCAGTACTTC. As protein: CASSKQETQYF.

The gene calls are TRBV2 and TRBJ1-5, with unresolved D. Trimming removed 4 bases at V and 9 bases at J, with 13 bases between. The CDR3 totals 13 residues. Germline V gene sequence: CDR1 SNHLY, CDR2 FYNNEI. CDR3 coding DNA: TGTGCCAGCAGTGCCCTTCAGTTCTGGCCCCAGCATTTT. Translation: CASSALQFWPQHF.

This chain uses TRBV11-2 with TRBJ1-3; 9 bases align to TRBD1. Trimming removed 5 bases from V and 4 bases from J; junction bases left unmatched: 9. The CDR3 extends over 16 amino acids. Looked up from germline, CDR1 is SGHAT and CDR2 is FQNNGV. CDR3 region: CASSLQGAGLGNTIYF. Here the CDR3 DNA reads TGTGCCAGCAGCCTACAGGGGGCAGGGTTGGGAAACACCATATATTTT.

This clone was recorded a few times. The V call is TRBV5-8, the J call TRBJ2-4; TRBD2 might be the D (5 bases). Germline-derived CDR1 and CDR2 are SGHTS and YDEGEE. Trimming took 2 bases from V and 1 from J, leaving 10 bases between them. This CDR3 has 15 residues. CDR3 coding DNA: TGTGCCAGCAGCTTTGGGAGTTTGGCCAAAAACATTCAGTACTTC. Protein product: CASSFGSLAKNIQYF.

The chain uses TRBV6-1 and TRBJ2-3; tentatively, D is TRBD1 (5 bases). This CDR3 is 14 amino acids long. CDR1 and CDR2 from the germline V gene are MNHNS and SASEGT. The V gene lost 3 bases and the J gene lost 1 base, with 8 bases spanning the gap. Written as DNA, the CDR3 is TGTGCCAGCAGTGACGAGACAGGCACAGATACGCAGTATTTT. The encoded protein is CASSDETGTDTQYF.

This clone has just one count. The chain combines TRBV5-1 with TRBJ2-3; 13 nucleotides match TRBD2. The CDR3 is 17 residues long. The ends lost 4 bases at V and 0 bases at J; junction bases unmatched: 5. Germline V gene data show CDR1 as SGHRS and CDR2 as YFSETQ. Here the CDR3 reads CASSRTSGSFSTDTQYF. CDR3 in DNA: TGCGCCAGCAGCCGGACTAGCGGGAGTTTTAGCACAGATACGCAGTATTTT. Filled out from reference TRBV5-1 and TRBJ2-3, the complete variable domain reads KAGVTQTPRYLIKTRGQQVTLSCSPISGHRSVSWYQQTPGQGLQFLFEYFSETQRNKGNFPGRFSGRQFSNSRSEMNVSTLELGDSALYLCASSRTSGSFSTDTQYFGPGTRLTVL.

The chain combines TRBV11-3 with TRBJ2-7; possible D gene TRBD1, 6 bases. V gave up 5 bases and J gave up 3 bases, with 11 bases separating them. CDR1 and CDR2 (germline): SGHNT, YENEEA. CDR3 length equals 13 residues. The CDR3 spells CASSLRTDYEQYF. The CDR3 coding sequence is TGTGCCAGCAGCCTTCGGACAGACTACGAGCAGTACTTC.

This chain uses TRBV7-3 with TRBJ2-3; D remains ambiguous. Trimming took off 0 bases at V and 0 bases at J, with 4 bases between the two ends. Germline CDR1 is SGHTA and CDR2 is FQGTGA. The CDR3 is 14 residues long. The DNA of the CDR3 is TGTGCCAGCAGCTTAACAGCGAGCACAGATACGCAGTATTTT. Its protein is CASSLTASTDTQYF.

The chain has TRBV28 and TRBJ2-1, with a tentative D call TRBD2 (7 bases). V lost 7 bases to trimming and J lost 7 bases, with 17 bases between them. The CDR3 runs to 14 residues. Germline V gene data show CDR1 as MDHEN and CDR2 as SYDVKM. The CDR3 DNA sequence: TGTGCCAGCACCCCCGGGGGGCATGGGAATGAGCAGTTCTTC. Translating gives CASTPGGHGNEQFF.

The chain uses TRBV10-3 and TRBJ1-5; D may be TRBD1 (6 bases). CDR1 is ENHRY and CDR2 is SYGVKD in the germline V gene. The CDR3 totals 15 residues. The V end lost 9 bases, the J end lost 7 bases, and 22 bases lay between the germline ends. The CDR3, as DNA: TGTGCCATAGGACGTGGGGCAGGGGCCGGCCAGCCCCAGCATTTT. This encodes CAIGRGAGAGQPQHF.

The rearrangement uses TRBV7-2 and TRBJ2-1, with D uncertain. Germline V lookup: CDR1 SGHTA, CDR2 FQGNSA. Between the trimmed V and J ends, which lost 5 bases and 8 bases, there was a span of 13 bases. The CDR3 consists of 13 residues. CDR3 DNA: TGTGCCAGCAGCCCCGCGTCCGGGTATGAGCAGTTCTTC. This gives the protein CASSPASGYEQFF.

The chain has TRBV19 and TRBJ1-2; D possibly corresponds to TRBD1 (6 bases). Germline loops: CDR1 LNHDA, CDR2 SQIVND (reference sequence). This CDR3 spans 15 amino acids. With 6 bases removed from V and 4 bases from J, the gap between germline ends came to 18 bases. The CDR3 coding sequence is TGTGCCAGTAGCTCCGGGACGGGGGCCACCTATGGCTACACCTTC. Amino acid sequence: CASSSGTGATYGYTF.

This clone was observed once. The chain combines TRBV18 with TRBJ2-7, with TRBD2 as a possible D gene (5 bases). Per germline, CDR1 KGHSH and CDR2 LQKENI. V lost 6 bases, J lost 0 bases, and 27 bases lay in between. The CDR3 has 19 amino acids. The CDR3 bases are TGTGCCAGCTCCCGCCTGGGGTCTCTTTGGCGGGTTTCCTCCTACGAGCAGTACTTC. It is translated as CASSRLGSLWRVSSYEQYF.

This chain connects TRBV19 to TRBJ1-4; no clear D. The V end lost 5 bases, the J end lost 4 bases, and 11 bases lay between the germline ends. The CDR3 totals 14 residues. Per germline, CDR1 LNHDA and CDR2 SQIVND (reference sequence). CDR3 coding DNA: TGTGCCAGTAGTCGGTCGAACATTAATGAAAAACTGTTTTTT. Protein product: CASSRSNINEKLFF.

The chain joins TRBV6-1 to TRBJ1-4, with D unresolved. The germline V gene encodes CDR1 MNHNS and CDR2 SASEGT. This CDR3 region has 14 residues. The V end lost 7 bases, the J end lost 0 bases, and 9 bases lay between the germline ends. In DNA, the CDR3 is TGTGCCAGCACCTTAGCTGCAACTAATGAAAAACTGTTTTTT. Its translation: CASTLAATNEKLFF.

The chain combines TRBV10-1 with TRBJ1-3; D gene ambiguous. The CDR3 covers 13 residues. Trimming removed 6 bases from V and 0 bases from J, with 6 bases in between. Germline V gene sequence: CDR1 WNHNN, CDR2 SYGVQD (reference sequence). CDR3 in amino acids: CASSEDSGNTIYF. In DNA form, the CDR3 reads TGCGCCAGCAGCGAGGACTCTGGAAACACCATATATTTT.

The chain links TRBV5-5 to TRBJ2-1, with 8 bases identical to TRBD2. The CDR3 is 17 residues long. J was trimmed by 8 bases and V by 2 bases; bases with no gene match: 15. Germline values: CDR1 SGHKS, CDR2 YYEKEE (reference sequence). CDR3 residues: CASSLEGAGVSQDEQFF. In DNA form, the CDR3 reads TGTGCCAGCAGCTTAGAGGGAGCGGGAGTAAGTCAAGATGAGCAGTTCTTC.

The J gene is TRBJ1-5, the V gene TRBV6-1; D is uncertain. The CDR3 contains 13 residues. Per the germline V gene, CDR1 is MNHNS and CDR2 is SASEGT. V lost 6 bases and J 0 bases, leaving 6 bases between the germline ends. CDR3 in DNA: TGTGCCAGCAGGAGGGATAGCAATCAGCCCCAGCATTTT. Residues: CASRRDSNQPQHF.

The chain has TRBV19 and TRBJ2-7; tentative D call: TRBD2 (5 bases). The CDR3 is made up of 15 amino acids. Trimming removed 2 bases from V and 0 bases from J, with 11 bases in between. Germline CDR1 is LNHDA and CDR2 is SQIVND (reference sequence). CDR3 sequence: CASSISAANSYEQYF. In DNA form, the CDR3 reads TGTGCCAGTAGTATATCAGCGGCCAACTCCTACGAGCAGTACTTC. Together with reference TRBV19 and TRBJ2-7, the CDR3 gives the full variable domain: DGGITQSPKYLFRKEGQNVTLSCEQNLNHDAMYWYRQDPGQGLRLIYYSQIVNDFQKGDIAEGYSVSREKKESFPLTVTSAQKNPTAFYLCASSISAANSYEQYFGPGTRLTVT.

The genes are TRBV18 and TRBJ2-3; D not certain. Looked up from germline, CDR1 is KGHSH and CDR2 is LQKENI. CDR3 length: 16 residues. The V and J ends lost 1 base and 0 bases respectively, with 11 bases between them. In DNA form, the CDR3 reads TGTGCCAGCTCACCACTCACGGGTCCGAGCACAGATACGCAGTATTTT. It is translated as CASSPLTGPSTDTQYF. The full variable domain, its missing parts supplied by reference TRBV18 and TRBJ2-3, is NAGVMQNPRHLVRRRGQEARLRCSPMKGHSHVYWYRQLPEEGLKFMVYLQKENIIDESGMPKERFSAEFPKEGPSILRIQQVVRGDSAAYFCASSPLTGPSTDTQYFGPGTRLTVL.

This clone appeared once. The V call is TRBV28, the J call TRBJ1-2; the D gene is possibly TRBD1 (6 bases). The V end was cut by 5 bases, the J end by 5 bases, with 15 bases between. Germline V gene data show CDR1 as MDHEN and CDR2 as SYDVKM. The CDR3 extends over 14 amino acids. The CDR3 nucleotides are TGTGCCAGCAGTATCGAAACAGGGAATTATGGCTACACCTTC. Amino acid sequence: CASSIETGNYGYTF.

The chain combines TRBV29-1 with TRBJ2-5; D is possibly TRBD2 (6 bases). The V gene lost 6 bases and the J gene lost 5 bases, with 19 bases spanning the gap. Per the germline V gene, CDR1 is SQVTM and CDR2 is ANQGSEA. The CDR3 totals 14 residues. Here the CDR3 DNA reads TGCAGCGTCCGAATGGCGGGATTACGGGAGACCCAGTACTTC. Translating gives CSVRMAGLRETQYF.

V and J are TRBV19 and TRBJ1-5, with 7 bases aligning to TRBD1. The V gene end was trimmed by 5 bases and the J gene end by 0 bases; junction bases not matched to a gene: 7. Germline V gene data show CDR1 as LNHDA and CDR2 as SQIVND (reference sequence). CDR3 length: 16 residues. In nucleotides, the CDR3 is TGTGCCAGTAGTCCCCTAGAGGGGGCTAGCAATCAGCCCCAGCATTTT. Its protein product is CASSPLEGASNQPQHF. Supplemented by reference TRBV19 and TRBJ1-5, the full variable domain reads DGGITQSPKYLFRKEGQNVTLSCEQNLNHDAMYWYRQDPGQGLRLIYYSQIVNDFQKGDIAEGYSVSREKKESFPLTVTSAQKNPTAFYLCASSPLEGASNQPQHFGDGTRLSIL.

V gene TRBV6-1 combines with J gene TRBJ1-2, with 12 bases lining up with TRBD1. Germline assignment: CDR1 MNHNS and CDR2 SASEGT. There are 15 residues in the CDR3. V lost 3 bases to trimming and J lost 8 bases; unmatched junction nucleotides: 7. CDR3: CASSDGGTGGEGYTF. For the CDR3, the DNA is TGTGCCAGCAGTGACGGCGGGACAGGGGGCGAGGGCTACACCTTC.

The chain links TRBV5-1 to TRBJ2-3; 14 nucleotides match TRBD2. The CDR3 contains 17 residues. V lost 4 bases and J lost 5; bases outside the gene matches: 9. CDR1 and CDR2 (germline): SGHRS, YFSETQ. Written as DNA, the CDR3 is TGCGCCAGCAGCACCGGACTAGCGGGAGGTTTTGTAGATACGCAGTATTTT. Translated: CASSTGLAGGFVDTQYF.

V and J are TRBV2 and TRBJ2-3; D gene ambiguous. V lost 7 bases, J lost 2 bases, and 7 bases lay in between. There are 12 residues in the CDR3. Germline V gene sequence: CDR1 SNHLY, CDR2 FYNNEI. CDR3 protein: CASMGYTDTQYF. CDR3 DNA sequence: TGTGCCAGCATGGGCTACACAGATACGCAGTATTTT.

The rearrangement joins TRBV9 to TRBJ2-1, with 9 bases lining up with TRBD2. Trimming removed 3 bases from V and 7 bases from J; junction bases left unmatched: 8. The CDR3 totals 15 residues. Germline V lookup: CDR1 SGDLS, CDR2 YYNGEE. CDR3: CASSGTGTSRNEQFF. The CDR3 coding sequence is TGTGCCAGCAGCGGTACCGGGACTAGCCGGAATGAGCAGTTCTTC.